Listed below are T cell receptor beta chains from one sample, sequenced in a study of regulatory T cells in long-lasting Graves disease. TCRdb re-called the multiplex PCR reads with MiXCR, one entry per CDR3 protein. This sample yields hundreds of thousands of distinct CDR3 sequences, of which roughly a fifth are seen a single time; 6.5% to 9% belongs to the top ten. The sample here was peripheral blood mononuclear cells (PBMCs), taken when the disease was refractory, from a patient treated with antithyroid drugs. The source of these receptors is a female donor with Graves disease. Each CDR3 is given with its conserved first and last residue. The order of the fields is J gene, V gene, clone size, D gene, CDR3 DNA, CDR3 protein. D genes are given only for firm matches. Rows may omit the clone size; those that give it use once, few, many or a size class.

TRBJ2-2,TRBV20-1,few,-,TGCAGTGCAAAACGGGTTAGAGGGAACACGAACACCGGGGAGCTGTTTTTT,CSAKRVRGNTNTGELFF
TRBJ1-4,TRBV14,few,-,TGTGCCAGCAGCCAAGCGTTTGGAAGGAGTGGCGAAAAACTGTTTTTT,CASSQAFGRSGEKLFF
TRBJ1-4,TRBV5-1,many,-,TGCGCCAGCAGCTACGGGAGGGACATGGGTGGTGAAAAACTGTTTTTT,CASSYGRDMGGEKLFF
TRBJ2-3,TRBV7-9,-,TRBD1,TGTCCCAGCAAGATGGGGACAGTCACAGATACGCAGTATTTT,CPSKMGTVTDTQYF
TRBJ1-1,TRBV5-1,few,-,TGCGCCAGCAGCTCGCCAGCTTGGAGTCTGAACACTGAAGCTTTCTTT,CASSSPAWSLNTEAFF
TRBJ2-2,TRBV15,few,-,TGTGCCACCAGCAGAATCCGGGACCCCACCGGGGAGCTGTTTTTT,CATSRIRDPTGELFF
TRBJ2-7,TRBV27,few,TRBD2,TGTGCCAGCAGTTCCTCATATAGCGGGGTCGGCTACGAGCAGTACTTC,CASSSSYSGVGYEQYF
TRBJ1-2,TRBV24-1,many,-,TGTGCCACCAGTGACGGGACGTATGGCTACACCTTC,CATSDGTYGYTF
TRBJ1-4,TRBV19,-,TRBD1,TGTGCCAGTAGTATGCCGGGACAGTCTGAAAAACTGTTTTTT,CASSMPGQSEKLFF
TRBJ2-7,TRBV30,many,-,TGTGCCTGGAGTGTAGACCCCTACGAGCAGTACTTC,CAWSVDPYEQYF
TRBJ2-3,TRBV6-2/TRBV6-3,-,TRBD2,TGTGCCAGCAGTGATCCGCGGGCTAGCGGGACTAGCACAGATACGCAGTATTTT,CASSDPRASGTSTDTQYF
TRBJ2-5,TRBV7-3,-,-,TGTGCCAGCAGCATCCTCCGGCAAGAGACCCAGTACTTC,CASSILRQETQYF
TRBJ2-5,TRBV5-1,-,TRBD2,TGCGCCAGCAGCTTGGCCAGCGGGGGGATGGAGACCCAGTACTTC,CASSLASGGMETQYF
TRBJ2-2,TRBV5-5,many,-,TGTGCCAGCAGCTTACTGGGGACACTGAACACCGGGGAGCTGTTTTTT,CASSLLGTLNTGELFF
TRBJ2-3,TRBV7-2,-,-,TGTGCTAAGTCTAACCCAGGGACAGATACGCAGTATTTT,CAKSNPGTDTQYF
TRBJ1-2,TRBV12-3/TRBV12-4,few,TRBD1,TGTGCAACACAAGCAGTCGGACAGGGGTATTATGGCTACACCTTC,CATQAVGQGYYGYTF
TRBJ2-2,TRBV5-1,few,-,TGCGCCAGCAGCTTGCCCTCGAAGTCCACCGGGGAGCTGTTTTTT,CASSLPSKSTGELFF
TRBJ1-3,TRBV6-1,few,TRBD1,TGTGCCAGCAGGGGACAGGGCTGGTTGCACCAAATCTCTGGAAACACCATATATTTT,CASRGQGWLHQISGNTIYF
TRBJ1-6,TRBV28,many,-,TGTGCCAGCAGTTTTGGATCAGGGGTTTCACCCCTCCACTTT,CASSFGSGVSPLHF
TRBJ2-5,TRBV5-1,-,-,TGCGCCAGCACCTCCCAAGGTCAAGAGACCCAGTACTTC,CASTSQGQETQYF
TRBJ2-2,TRBV10-3,few,TRBD1,TGTGCCATCAGTCGGCCGGGACAGGGGGCTACCGGGGAGCTGTTTTTT,CAISRPGQGATGELFF
TRBJ2-2,TRBV27,many,TRBD2,TGTGCCAGCAGTTTATGGGGGGGCACCGGGGAGCTGTTTTTT,CASSLWGGTGELFF
TRBJ2-1,TRBV28,few,TRBD2,TGTGCCAGCAGTCCAGGGGTAGCGGGAGTAGAGAATGAGCAGTTCTTC,CASSPGVAGVENEQFF
TRBJ2-7,TRBV9,-,TRBD1,TGTGCCAGCAGCGGGCGGACAGGCCTGCCCCCCCTGGCCGAGCAGTACTTC,CASSGRTGLPPLAEQYF
TRBJ2-1,TRBV19,-,-,TGTGCCAGTAGTATAAGTTCGGGCGCTAACAATGAGCAGTTCTTC,CASSISSGANNEQFF
TRBJ2-5,TRBV24-1,many,TRBD2,TGTGCCACCAGTGATAATAGACCGGGACTAGCGGGACGGGAGACCCAGTACTTC,CATSDNRPGLAGRETQYF
TRBJ1-1,TRBV30,-,-,TGTGCCTGGAGTGCCGCGGGGAACACTGAAGCTTTCTTT,CAWSAAGNTEAFF
TRBJ1-2,TRBV7-6,-,-,TGTGCCAGCAGCTTAGTTCCTTGGAATGGCTACACCTTC,CASSLVPWNGYTF
TRBJ1-5,TRBV19,many,-,TGTGCCACCATAGGGAGGCCGGGAGTAAGCAATCAGCCCCAGCATTTT,CATIGRPGVSNQPQHF
TRBJ1-3,TRBV20-1,few,TRBD1,TGCAGTGCTAGAAAACAGGGGACTGGAAACACCATATATTTT,CSARKQGTGNTIYF
TRBJ1-5,TRBV29-1,few,TRBD1,TGCAGCGTACAGGGGAAAAATCAGCCCCAGCATTTT,CSVQGKNQPQHF
TRBJ1-3,TRBV14,once,-,TGTGCCAGCAGCCAAGTGTACGGTTCGTCTGGAAACACCATATATTTT,CASSQVYGSSGNTIYF
TRBJ1-6,TRBV11-2,many,TRBD1,TGTGCCAGCAGCTTAATCTCACAGGGGGGGTACTATAATTCACCCCTCCACTTT,CASSLISQGGYYNSPLHF